This T cell receptor beta chain was sequenced in a study of control samples from healthy donors and cancer patients (dated by TCRdb to the early 2020s). Details on this clone: The specificity of this receptor is unknown. It has no much larger one-base neighbor in the sample; base qualities were not kept.

The CDR3 runs 15 amino acids, cysteine and phenylalanine included. Solely the CDR3 DNA is kept, with 45 bases framed from the first base. From a lookup of the germline V gene (reference sequence), CDR1 and CDR2 are GTSNPN and SVGIG. Relative to germline, V is 2 bases shorter and J is 3 bases shorter, with 14 bases between their ends. Receptor amplification or capture employed the immunoSEQ multiplex PCR assay. Entries here come from immuneACCESS through TCRdb and include only in-frame sequences with V and J called. Some clones fail to appear in such tables; in the studies checked, an unresolved V gene covers under half of the shortfall, and the cause of the remainder is unknown. The sample table shows around 110,000 clones, and 85% to 95% are seen once. The ten largest clones represent about 2.6% of the sample.

The chain couples TRBV30 to TRBJ1-3; D gene: possibly TRBD1, on 6 matching bases. The clonotype comes from a man aged 25-45 years in good health. Sequences were obtained from blood. The CDR3 region has the sequence CAWSSRRGVGNTIYF. The nucleotide sequence reads TGTGCCTGGAGTTCCCGGAGGGGGGTTGGAAACACCATATATTTT.